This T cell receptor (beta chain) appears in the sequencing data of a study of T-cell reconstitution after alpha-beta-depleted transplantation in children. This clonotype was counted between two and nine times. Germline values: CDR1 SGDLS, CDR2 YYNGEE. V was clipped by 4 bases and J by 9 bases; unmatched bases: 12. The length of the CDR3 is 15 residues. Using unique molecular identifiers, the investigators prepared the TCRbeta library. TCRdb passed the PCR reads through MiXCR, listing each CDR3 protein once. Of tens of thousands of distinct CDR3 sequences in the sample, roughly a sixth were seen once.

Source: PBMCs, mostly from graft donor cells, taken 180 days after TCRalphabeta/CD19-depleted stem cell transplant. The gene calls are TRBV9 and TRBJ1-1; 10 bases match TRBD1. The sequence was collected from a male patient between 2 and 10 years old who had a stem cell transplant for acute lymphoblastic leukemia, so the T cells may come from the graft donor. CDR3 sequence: CASSITGTGVEKAFF. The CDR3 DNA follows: TGTGCCAGCAGCATTACCGGGACAGGGGTGGAGAAAGCTTTCTTT.